The 7 T cell receptor beta chains listed next were all sequenced from one sample in a study of blood T cell repertoires in COVID-19. Profiling relied on immunoSEQ multiplex PCR, and the TCRdb table lists in-frame clones only, not all of them. The data show more than 400,000 clones, roughly 85% seen once. The sequenced sample consisted of peripheral blood. The receptors originated from a human donor in a cohort sampled during active COVID-19.

This clone was detected once. The CDR3 region is CASGFPGSYEQYF. The CDR3 DNA reads as TGTGCTAGTGGTTTCCCGGGTTCCTACGAGCAGTACTTC. The V call is TRBV12-5, the J call TRBJ2-7; D remains ambiguous. Germline V gene data show CDR1 as LGHNT and CDR2 as FRNRAP. The CDR3 has 13 amino acids. Deletions cut 3 bases from V and 1 base from J, with 7 bases between.

The rearrangement links TRBV5-6 to TRBJ1-2, with 9 bases aligning to TRBD1. V shed 3 bases, J shed 6 bases, and the junction held 6 bases outside the gene matches. CDR3 length equals 14 residues. The germline gives CDR1 SGHDT, CDR2 YYEEEE. The CDR3 spells CASSSNRGLDGYTF. CDR3 nucleotide sequence: TGTGCCAGCAGCTCGAACAGGGGGCTTGATGGCTACACCTTC.

This chain links TRBV27 with TRBJ1-2; TRBD1 agrees at 7 bases. Losses at the gene ends were 5 bases for V and 4 bases for J; bases not matched to a gene: 4. The CDR3 totals 13 residues. The germline CDR1 and CDR2 sequences are MNHEY and SMNVEV (reference sequence). Here the CDR3 reads CASSQRTGYGYTF. The CDR3 DNA is TGTGCCAGCAGTCAAAGGACAGGCTATGGCTACACCTTC.

The chain carries TRBV6-5 and TRBJ1-5; 8 positions match TRBD1. This CDR3 contains 14 residues. After removal of 6 bases from V and 3 bases from J, the junction contained 4 bases not matched to a gene. Germline V gene data show CDR1 as MNHEY and CDR2 as SVGAGI. This CDR3 reads CASRLTGANQPQHF. The CDR3 coding sequence is TGTGCCAGCAGACTGACAGGGGCCAATCAGCCCCAGCATTTT.

This clone was detected a few times. The gene calls are TRBV2 and TRBJ2-5; D possibly corresponds to TRBD2 (6 bases). The CDR3 spans 15 residues. CDR1 and CDR2 from the germline V gene are SNHLY and FYNNEI. Deletions cut 3 bases from V and 5 bases from J, with 16 bases between. CDR3 residues: CASSDRKEGRETQYF. The CDR3 coding sequence is TGTGCCAGCAGTGACCGTAAGGAGGGGCGGGAGACCCAGTACTTC.

The genes are TRBV27 and TRBJ2-5, with 9 bases that match TRBD1. Germline CDR1 is MNHEY and CDR2 is SMNVEV (reference sequence). The V and J ends lost 2 bases and 5 bases, in that order; junction bases with no gene match: 6. The length of the CDR3 is 15 residues. CDR3 nucleotides: TGTGCCAGCAGTTTAACACAGGGGGCATGGGAGACCCAGTACTTC. This sequence encodes CASSLTQGAWETQYF.

The V gene is TRBV6-5, the J gene TRBJ2-5, with 15 nucleotides matching TRBD2. The CDR3 consists of 15 residues. Germline values: CDR1 MNHEY, CDR2 SVGAGI. The junction had 4 bases not matched to a gene; V was cut back by 6 bases and J by 5 bases. CDR3 amino acids: CASSGTSGRFETQYF. The CDR3 coding sequence is TGTGCCAGCAGCGGGACTAGCGGGAGGTTTGAGACCCAGTACTTC.